The 25 T cell receptor beta chains below come from one sample, sequenced in a study of CD8 T cells in ankylosing spondylitis. TCRdb redid the calling of the 5' RACE reads with MiXCR, one entry per CDR3 protein. The sample includes approximately 240,000 distinct CDR3 sequences, about 24% of them seen just once. Sequenced input: blood, either unsorted or a sorted T cell fraction (not recorded which). The receptors were sampled from a male donor with ankylosing spondylitis or in good health (not recorded which).

V gene TRBV20-1 combines with J gene TRBJ2-1; D uncertain. The V end lost 8 bases, the J end lost 9 bases, and 17 bases lay between the germline ends. Germline V CDR1 and CDR2: DFQATT, SNEGSKA (reference sequence). This CDR3 is 12 amino acids long. CDR3 loop: CSNLGMKGEQFF. The CDR3 bases are TGCAGTAATCTCGGTATGAAAGGTGAGCAGTTCTTC.

There are many counts of this clonotype. The V call is TRBV20-1, the J call TRBJ2-7, with TRBD1 as a possible D gene (6 bases). V was pared by 5 bases and J by 3 bases, with 17 bases between. The CDR3 consists of 14 residues. Germline assignment: CDR1 DFQATT and CDR2 SNEGSKA (reference sequence). DNA for the CDR3: TGCAGTGCTTACTCCGGGACATCCATCTACGAGCAGTACTTC. This gives the protein CSAYSGTSIYEQYF.

The chain recombines TRBV24-1 with TRBJ2-3, with 8 positions matching TRBD2. Looked up from germline, CDR1 is KGHDR and CDR2 is SFDVKD. V gave up 3 bases and J gave up 4 bases; unmatched junction bases: 8. The CDR3 sequence is 16 residues long. The CDR3 loop reads CATSDEGLGLPDTQYF. Here the CDR3 DNA reads TGTGCCACCAGTGATGAGGGACTAGGGCTCCCAGATACGCAGTATTTT.

The sample holds many counts of this clonotype. The chain combines TRBV20-1 with TRBJ2-7; D uncertain. Germline V gives CDR1 DFQATT, CDR2 SNEGSKA (reference sequence). Deletions cut 1 base from V and 7 bases from J, with 5 bases between. This CDR3 contains 10 residues. The DNA for the CDR3 is TGCAGTGCTAGAGTGGGTGAGCAGTACTTC. This encodes CSARVGEQYF.

This clonotype was seen repeatedly, ten times or more. The chain has TRBV20-1 and TRBJ2-3; D uncertain. Germline V gene lookup returns CDR1 DFQATT and CDR2 SNEGSKA (reference sequence). Trimming left V 3 bases short and J 4 bases short, with 14 bases between. This CDR3 contains 14 residues. DNA for the CDR3: TGCAGTGCTAGCCTTACCTACAGTGCAGATACGCAGTATTTT. This translates into CSASLTYSADTQYF.

This clonotype was seen ten or more times. The V gene is TRBV12-3 or TRBV12-4, the J gene TRBJ2-5; D not certain. The CDR3 contains 14 residues. Trimming removed 7 bases from V and 2 bases from J, with 14 bases in between. CDR3 protein: CASTINALQETQYF. The CDR3 nucleotides are TGTGCCAGCACCATTAATGCCCTGCAAGAGACCCAGTACTTC.

Ten or more counts support this clonotype. The V call is TRBV24-1, the J call TRBJ2-3; 7 bases are a match to TRBD2. Germline values: CDR1 KGHDR, CDR2 SFDVKD. The CDR3 has 13 residues. With 9 bases clipped from V and 2 bases from J, the junction kept 4 bases outside the gene matches. The CDR3 loop is CATGEGSTDTQYF. The CDR3, as DNA: TGTGCCACCGGGGAGGGGTCCACAGATACGCAGTATTTT.

This clonotype occurred a few times. The chain has TRBV12-3 or TRBV12-4 and TRBJ2-1; 10 positions agree with TRBD2. The CDR3 runs to 18 residues. Unmatched junction bases numbered 14, after V lost 6 bases and J lost 3 bases. As DNA, the CDR3 is TGTGCCAGCAGCCCCGCGGGCCTAGCGGGGGCCCTCTACAATGAGCAGTTCTTC. Protein sequence: CASSPAGLAGALYNEQFF.

This chain connects TRBV24-1 to TRBJ1-2; 7 nucleotides line up with TRBD1. The germline V gene has CDR1 KGHDR and CDR2 SFDVKD. The CDR3 extends over 14 amino acids. The V segment lost 4 bases and the J segment 7 bases; nucleotides outside the gene matches: 8. CDR3 nucleotides: TGTGCCACCAGTGACAAACGACAGGGTTTTGGCTACACCTTC. It encodes CATSDKRQGFGYTF.

This chain uses TRBV6-6 with TRBJ2-3, with a tentative D call TRBD1 (6 bases). Germline V lookup: CDR1 MNHNY, CDR2 SVGAGI (reference sequence). The CDR3 is 13 amino acids. The V end lost 10 bases, the J end lost 4 bases, and 15 bases lay between the germline ends. The CDR3 reads CATKFPGADTQYF. CDR3 sequence (DNA): TGTGCCACCAAGTTCCCAGGGGCAGATACGCAGTATTTT.

V usage is TRBV6-5 and J usage is TRBJ2-1, with TRBD1 matching over 9 bases. CDR1 and CDR2 from the germline V gene are MNHEY and SVGAGI. J was trimmed by 4 bases and V by 0 bases; bases with no gene match: 4. The CDR3 has 16 amino acids. The CDR3 spells CASSYSSGTGYNEQFF. The CDR3 nucleotides are TGTGCCAGCAGTTACTCGAGCGGGACAGGGTACAATGAGCAGTTCTTC.

J is TRBJ2-5 and V is TRBV7-2, with 11 bases identical to TRBD1. The CDR3 covers 14 residues. V gave up 5 bases and J gave up 7 bases; unmatched junction bases: 6. The germline V gene has CDR1 SGHTA and CDR2 FQGNSA. The DNA of the CDR3 is TGTGCCAGCAGCCTGGGACAGGGGGTAGGGACCCAGTACTTC. The encoded protein is CASSLGQGVGTQYF. The full variable domain, with the rest looked up from reference TRBV7-2 and TRBJ2-5, is GAGVSQSPSNKVTEKGKDVELRCDPISGHTALYWYRQSLGQGLEFLIYFQGNSAPDKSGLPSDRFSAERTGGSVSTLTIQRTQQEDSAVYLCASSLGQGVGTQYFGPGTRLLVL.

This clonotype was found many times. The J gene is TRBJ2-7, the V gene TRBV27; TRBD2 might be the D (5 bases). In germline, CDR1 is MNHEY, CDR2 SMNVEV (reference sequence). The V end lost 3 bases, the J end lost 4 bases, and 16 bases lay between the germline ends. CDR3 length: 15 amino acids. In DNA, the CDR3 is TGTGCCAGCAGTTTGTCGGGGAAGAGGGCTTACGAGCAGTACTTC. Protein product: CASSLSGKRAYEQYF.

This rearrangement joins TRBV12-3 or TRBV12-4 to TRBJ2-2; 8 bases are a match to TRBD1. V lost 6 bases and J lost 5; bases outside the gene matches: 5. The CDR3 is made up of 14 amino acids. In DNA form, the CDR3 reads TGTGCCAGCAGACCGGGACAGGCAACCGGGGAGCTGTTTTTT. This encodes CASRPGQATGELFF.

In its sample, this clonotype was seen many times. This chain joins TRBV4-1 and TRBJ2-7; TRBD2 aligns across 11 bases. Germline V lookup: CDR1 MGHRA, CDR2 YSYEKL. This CDR3 is 16 amino acids long. V trimming: 8 bases; J trimming: 2 bases; junction bases outside the gene matches: 11. CDR3 nucleotide sequence: TGCGCCAGCGGATCCTTTCTAGCGGGGGGTACCTACGAGCAGTACTTC. Its translation: CASGSFLAGGTYEQYF.

This clonotype came up many times. This sequence joins TRBV20-1 and TRBJ2-1; D gene unclear. CDR3 length: 14 amino acids. Germline CDR1 reads DFQATT; CDR2 reads SNEGSKA (reference sequence). With 0 bases removed from V and 0 bases from J, the gap between germline ends came to 6 bases. This chain's CDR3 is CSARDLSSYNEQFF. The DNA of the CDR3 is TGCAGTGCTAGAGACCTTAGCTCCTACAATGAGCAGTTCTTC.

The chain joins TRBV12-3 or TRBV12-4 to TRBJ1-2; D is undetermined. This CDR3 spans 13 amino acids. V lost 3 bases and J lost 12, with 17 bases in between. CDR3 nucleotide sequence: TGTGCCAGCAGTTTGTCGGACGGGTTCGATAACACCTTC. Protein product: CASSLSDGFDNTF.

This clonotype was observed a few times. This chain joins TRBV7-6 and TRBJ2-7; no definite D call. Germline V gives CDR1 SGHVS, CDR2 FNYEAQ. The CDR3 is made up of 12 amino acids. Trimming took off 0 bases at V and 6 bases at J, with 6 bases between the two ends. CDR3: CASSLAFSEQYF. DNA of the CDR3: TGTGCCAGCAGCTTAGCTTTCTCCGAGCAGTACTTC.

This clonotype appeared once. This chain links TRBV4-2 with TRBJ2-2, with D unresolved. Trimming cost V 11 bases and J 7 bases, with 20 bases left between them. Germline CDR1 and CDR2: LGHNA and YNFKEQ. The CDR3 totals 14 residues. The DNA of the CDR3 is TGTGCCGCAGGCTATCGCCTATCGGGCGGGGAGCTGTTTTTT. This codes for CAAGYRLSGGELFF.

This clonotype was recorded once. Without the conserved terminal phenylalanine or tryptophan, this CDR3 likely stems from a read error. Because the CDR3's place on the DNA is in doubt, the DNA is left out and the CDR3 is given as listed by TCRdb. CDR3 residues: CASSEALADRPGRV. V usage is TRBV2 and J usage is TRBJ2-5; the table's D gene call, TRBD1, was not cross checked with the DNA. The CDR3 is 14 residues long, counting both termini. From germline, CDR1 is SNHLY and CDR2 FYNNEI.

A few counts support this clonotype. V is TRBV20-1 and J is TRBJ2-3; TRBD1 aligns across 9 bases. Germline trimming cut 4 bases from V and 5 bases from J; bases unmatched to any gene: 7. Germline V lookup: CDR1 DFQATT, CDR2 SNEGSKA (reference sequence). The CDR3 sequence is 14 residues long. CDR3 in amino acids: CSATTGGVGDTQYF. The CDR3 DNA follows: TGCAGTGCTACAACAGGGGGCGTCGGAGATACGCAGTATTTT.

This clonotype was observed at least ten times. The gene calls are TRBV20-1 and TRBJ2-7, with D hard to call. Germline V CDR1 and CDR2: DFQATT, SNEGSKA (reference sequence). Between the trimmed V and J ends, which lost 1 base and 2 bases, there was a span of 12 bases. This CDR3 is 14 amino acids long. The CDR3 is CSARVGSLTYEQYF. CDR3 DNA: TGCAGTGCTAGAGTGGGGTCCTTGACCTACGAGCAGTACTTC.

This clonotype has only a few counts. The rearrangement uses TRBV10-3 and TRBJ2-7; possibly TRBD1 for D (5 bases). Per germline, CDR1 ENHRY and CDR2 SYGVKD. The CDR3 extends over 13 amino acids. The V gene lost 3 bases and the J gene lost 2 bases, with 8 bases spanning the gap. The CDR3 DNA is TGTGCCATCAGTGATTGGACAACCTACGAGCAGTACTTC. This gives the protein CAISDWTTYEQYF.

This clonotype was counted many times. The chain uses TRBV29-1 and TRBJ1-1; a possible D gene is TRBD1 (5 bases). Germline values: CDR1 SQVTM, CDR2 ANQGSEA. Between the trimmed V and J ends, which lost 7 bases and 1 base, there was a span of 16 bases. CDR3 length equals 14 residues. This CDR3 is CSAPRGQGNTEAFF. The CDR3 region has the DNA TGCAGCGCCCCTCGGGGCCAGGGGAACACTGAAGCTTTCTTT.

This clonotype has a count of ten or more. The chain employs TRBV12-3 or TRBV12-4 and TRBJ2-7, with a weak D call TRBD1 (5 bases). The V gene lost 2 bases and the J gene lost 4 bases, with 9 bases spanning the gap. The CDR3 has 13 amino acids. The CDR3 here is CASSLQGLYEQYF. Written as DNA, the CDR3 is TGTGCCAGCAGTTTACAGGGCTTATACGAGCAGTACTTC.